This T cell receptor beta chain was found in a study of cytomegalovirus exposure and HLA in healthy donors. Study-wide results and limits: Cytomegalovirus-associated status was assigned to some 180 TCR beta chains. Specific recognition of CMV antigens was confirmed in vitro for three chains (all CMV-associated). Within the 95 to 150 validation repertoires, first-cohort TCR clusters tended to co-occur, according to a later analysis.

Clones were sequenced by immunoSEQ multiplex PCR, and TCRdb holds only the in-frame ones, with some missing. The repertoire includes 100,000 to 150,000 clones, roughly nine tenths of them detected once, and 1% to 1.5% sits in the top ten. V was pared by 4 bases and J by 0 bases, with 10 bases between. The CDR3 is made up of 15 amino acids. Of note for this clone: The antigen remains unidentified.

The source material was PBMCs. The rearrangement links TRBV23-1 to TRBJ1-3; unclear D gene. TRBV23-1 is an ORF for which the function is uncertain. The sequence was collected from a woman in her late teens or twenties in good health and CMV-seronegative. For the CDR3, the DNA is TGCGCCAGCAGTCTTGAAAGCCGCTCTGGAAACACCATATATTTT. This encodes CASSLESRSGNTIYF.